A single sample is the source of the 12 T cell receptor beta chains below, sequenced in a study of breast tumors, draining lymph nodes, adjacent tissues. TCRdb itself ran the multiplex PCR reads through MiXCR, one entry per CDR3 protein. Of tens of thousands of distinct CDR3 sequences in the sample, more than 50% were seen once. Sample: breast tumor tissue. The origin of the receptors is a female donor with breast cancer. Some clones in this sample may be carry-over from other donors' samples.

By sample fraction, this clonotype is medium-sized. The rearrangement joins TRBV4-1 to TRBJ2-7; 9 bases agree with TRBD2. This CDR3 is 15 amino acids long. In germline, CDR1 is MGHRA, CDR2 YSYEKL. The J segment lost 2 bases and the V segment lost 3 bases, leaving 5 bases of the junction unmatched. The CDR3 sequence is CASSQGAGGTYEQYF. As DNA, the CDR3 is TGCGCCAGCAGCCAGGGAGCGGGAGGCACCTACGAGCAGTACTTC.

V and J are TRBV7-6 and TRBJ2-1; 10 nucleotides align to TRBD2. The germline gives CDR1 SGHVS, CDR2 FNYEAQ. There are 18 residues in the CDR3. V shed 5 bases, J shed 0 bases, and the junction held 10 bases outside the gene matches. Here the CDR3 reads CASSKWTSGPSSYNEQFF. The CDR3 region has the DNA TGTGCCAGCAGCAAATGGACTAGCGGTCCGAGCTCCTACAATGAGCAGTTCTTC.

V is TRBV20-1 and J is TRBJ1-6, with D hard to call. CDR3 size: 14 residues. Germline-derived CDR1 and CDR2 are DFQATT and SNEGSKA (reference sequence). Trimming took off 0 bases at V and 14 bases at J, with 17 bases between the two ends. CDR3 loop: CSAREAGWDPTLHF. The CDR3 DNA follows: TGCAGTGCTAGAGAGGCGGGGTGGGATCCCACCCTCCACTTT.

By proportion, this clonotype is medium-sized. The chain links TRBV12-3 or TRBV12-4 to TRBJ2-7; TRBD1 matches at 12 bases. Trimming at V came to 5 bases and at J to 6 bases, leaving 17 bases not matched to a gene. The CDR3 totals 18 residues. CDR3 region: CASSDAGTGGPGGSEQYF. CDR3 DNA: TGTGCCAGCAGTGACGCCGGGACAGGGGGCCCCGGAGGCTCCGAGCAGTACTTC.

By share of the sample, this clonotype is medium-sized (0.01 to 0.1%). This chain links TRBV6-6 with TRBJ2-7, with 8 bases aligning to TRBD1. From germline, CDR1 is MNHNY and CDR2 SVGAGI (reference sequence). This CDR3 spans 13 amino acids. V shed 8 bases, J shed 2 bases, and the junction held 5 bases outside the gene matches. As DNA, the CDR3 is TGTGCCAGCGCGGCAGGGGGCGCCTACGAGCAGTACTTC. Translating it yields CASAAGGAYEQYF.

The chain couples TRBV20-1 to TRBJ2-1; D possibly corresponds to TRBD2 (7 bases). V was pared by 3 bases and J by 3 bases, with 18 bases between. The germline gives CDR1 DFQATT, CDR2 SNEGSKA (reference sequence). The CDR3 is made up of 16 amino acids. The CDR3 region is CSASALGGGGYNEQFF. Written as DNA, the CDR3 is TGCAGTGCTAGTGCCCTGGGGGGCGGGGGCTACAATGAGCAGTTCTTC.

Only one count was recorded for this clonotype. An end of the junction differs from the germline gene, which may be a read error. The J gene is TRBJ1-6, the V gene TRBV14; D uncertain. Germline V CDR1 and CDR2: SGHDN, FVKESK. The CDR3 loop spans 15 amino acids. For the CDR3, the DNA is TGTGCCAGCAGCCAAGTTGGACGCTATAATTCACCCCCCCACTTT. Residues: CASSQVGRYNSPPHF.

V is TRBV7-9 and J is TRBJ2-7; 7 nucleotides agree with TRBD2. Per the germline V gene, CDR1 is SEHNR and CDR2 is FQNEAQ (reference sequence). With V trimmed by 7 bases and J by 5 bases, 11 bases remained unmatched. This CDR3 has 14 amino acids. The CDR3 nucleotides read TGTGCCAGCACCGACTCCTCGGGAGGTAACGAGCAGTACTTC. It codes for CASTDSSGGNEQYF.

The chain is built from TRBV18 and TRBJ2-2; D ambiguous. CDR3 size: 13 residues. Germline V gives CDR1 KGHSH, CDR2 LQKENI. The ends were cut back, 5 bases at V and 3 bases at J, with 7 bases in the middle. The CDR3, as DNA: TGTGCCAGCTCAACATCGCACACCGGGGAGCTGTTTTTT. It encodes CASSTSHTGELFF.

The rearrangement joins TRBV7-2 to TRBJ1-1, with D perhaps TRBD1 (5 bases). The CDR3 length is 13 residues. V lost 4 bases, J lost 7 bases, and 13 bases lay in between. From germline, CDR1 is SGHTA and CDR2 FQGNSA. CDR3 region: CASSSRDLFEAFF. The CDR3 coding sequence is TGTGCCAGCAGCTCCCGGGACTTATTTGAAGCTTTCTTT.

This clonotype was seen at least ten times. One base away lies a much larger clone, so this may be a sequencing read error. This chain uses TRBV4-1 with TRBJ2-2; D gene unclear. Trimming took off 5 bases at V and 3 bases at J, with 13 bases between the two ends. CDR1 MGHRA and CDR2 YSYEKL come from the germline V gene. The CDR3 covers 15 residues. The CDR3 DNA follows: TGCGCCAGCAGCAATTCCGGAACAGACACCGGGGAGCTGTTTTTT. Protein product: CASSNSGTDTGELFF.

The chain uses TRBV10-3 and TRBJ1-2; D call uncertain. The CDR3 is 12 residues long. Between the trimmed V and J ends, which lost 3 bases and 8 bases, there was a span of 10 bases. The V gene's germline CDR1 is ENHRY and CDR2 SYGVKD. CDR3 in DNA: TGTGCCATCAGTGACCTAAGGGCCGGCTACACCTTC. Residues: CAISDLRAGYTF.